This T cell receptor (beta chain) was sequenced in a study of cytomegalovirus exposure and HLA in healthy donors. As for the study in general: Approximately 170 million T cells yielded 100 million or so unique TCR beta sequences in earlier analysis. The study, taken as a whole, reports: Highest at DRB1 and lowest at HLA-C, TCR association rates differed among HLA loci in a later analysis. It was reported that TCR beta sequences correctly inferred the HLA-A and HLA-B alleles for most subjects.

Primers included in the PCR were 60 Vbeta and 13 Jbeta primers. The repertoire was sequenced with immunoSEQ multiplex PCR; TCRdb's copy has only in-frame clones and lacks some. The repertoire includes under 150,000 clones, about 80% of them detected once, and about 6.6% sits in the top ten. The CDR3 totals 16 residues. Germline CDR1 is SGHRS and CDR2 is YFSETQ. Trimming stripped 0 bases from V and 2 bases from J, with 13 bases between. As regards this clone: What it binds is unknown.

V and J are TRBV5-1 and TRBJ2-3; unclear D gene. Material: PBMCs. This receptor was identified in a woman aged 35 to 49 in good health and CMV-seropositive. In DNA form, the CDR3 reads TGCGCCAGCAGCTTGGGGTCAGTCAGCGACACAGATACGCAGTATTTT. Its translation is CASSLGSVSDTDTQYF.